This T cell receptor beta chain was captured by sequencing in a study of T cell clonotyping in hematopoietic cell transplantation (dated by TCRdb to the early 2020s). At the level of the whole study: A total of approximately 130 blood samples were gathered in the study from approximately 32 consecutive transplant recipients along with their related donors. Recruitment of patients ran from September 2015 to early 2017, and follow-up continued until September 2020 or until death.

On the study overall, not on this receptor specifically: Inverse Simpson Index values from donors and from recipients before transplant predicted broader TCR repertoire diversity after transplant. The sample size was limited, and because cells were not sorted, the contributions of CD4 and CD8 repertoires could not be separated. After transplant, TCR diversity in recipients dropped, and pathologically expanded clonotypes increased progressively from day 30 to day 180. Overlap with donor repertoires was found for only a small fraction of recipient repertoires, with over 95% found to appear de novo at the given depth.

TCR beta CDR3 regions were amplified from genomic DNA with the immunoSEQ assay, a bias-controlled multiplex PCR using V- and J-specific primers. A second PCR step added a proprietary barcode and Illumina adapter sequences to the CDR3 amplicons. An Illumina MiSeq instrument was used to sequence the CDR3 libraries. The paper's data handling went like this. Export and quality control were done with immunoSEQ Analyzer 3.0, while downstream analyses used R Bioconductor and Immunarch. Only productive rearrangements within the normalized downsampled data set were used in the calculation of repertoire metrics. Pathologically expanded clonotypes were defined as those larger than 5 templates in the normalized cohort. Repertoire diversity was measured with the Inverse Simpson Index. To capture all clonotypes, CMV-specificity analyses were performed on the non-normalized data set. The immuneACCESS repertoire file appears here via TCRdb, limited to in-frame rearrangements. These files lack a portion of the clones; in checked studies, under half of the deficit traces to unresolved V genes, and the cause of the others is not known. The V and J calls and clone size were taken over from that table, and D and trimming were inferred from the DNA. The sample table shows 69,000 or so clones, and 94% are seen once. The ten largest clones add up to about 1.5% of the sample.

A remark on this clone: The clone's antigen remains unknown. Base qualities are missing; no much larger clone stands one base away.

Based on the germline V gene, the CDR1 and CDR2 sequences are MNHNS and SASEGT. The CDR3 runs 13 residues from the cysteine to the phenylalanine. Kept here is only the CDR3 DNA, which spans 39 bases and is read in frame from base 1. V is cut back by 0 bases and J by 10 bases, with 3 bases in the junction unmatched. Blood samples for TCR beta sequencing were provided by related transplant donors. Nuclei Lysis Solution was used to extract genomic DNA from fresh or cryopreserved unfractionated peripheral blood mononuclear cells. The sequence was collected from a man aged 45-65 years in good health. Some clones in this sample may be carry-over from other donors' samples. The sequence is built from TRBV6-1 and TRBJ2-1, with 7 bases in between that match TRBD2. The sample was peripheral blood mononuclear cells. The CDR3 is CASSEAVRGEQFF. The DNA is TGTGCCAGCAGTGAAGCGGTGCGGGGGGAGCAGTTCTTC.